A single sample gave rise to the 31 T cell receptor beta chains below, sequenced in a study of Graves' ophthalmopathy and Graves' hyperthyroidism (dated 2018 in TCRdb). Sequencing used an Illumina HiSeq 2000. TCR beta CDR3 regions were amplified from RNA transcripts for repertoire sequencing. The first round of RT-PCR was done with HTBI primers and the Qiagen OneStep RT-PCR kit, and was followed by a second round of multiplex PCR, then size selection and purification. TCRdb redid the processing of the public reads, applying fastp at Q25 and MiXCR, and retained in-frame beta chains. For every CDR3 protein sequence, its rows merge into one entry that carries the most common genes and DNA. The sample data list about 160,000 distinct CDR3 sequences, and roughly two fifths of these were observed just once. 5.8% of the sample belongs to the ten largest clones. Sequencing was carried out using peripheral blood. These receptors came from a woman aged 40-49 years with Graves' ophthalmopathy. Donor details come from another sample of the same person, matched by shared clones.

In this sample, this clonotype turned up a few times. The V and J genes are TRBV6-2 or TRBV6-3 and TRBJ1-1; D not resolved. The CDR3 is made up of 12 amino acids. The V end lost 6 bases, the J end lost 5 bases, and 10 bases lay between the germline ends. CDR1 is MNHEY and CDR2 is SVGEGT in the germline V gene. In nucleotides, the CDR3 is TGTGCCAGCAGACCTGCAGATACTGAAGCTTTCTTT. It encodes CASRPADTEAFF.

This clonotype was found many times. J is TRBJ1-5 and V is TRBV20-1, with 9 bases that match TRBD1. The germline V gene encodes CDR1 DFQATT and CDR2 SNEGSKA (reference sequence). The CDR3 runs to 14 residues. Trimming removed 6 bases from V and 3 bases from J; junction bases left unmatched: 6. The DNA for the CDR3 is TGCAGTGCCCCCGGACAGGGGCTCAATCAGCCCCAGCATTTT. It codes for CSAPGQGLNQPQHF.

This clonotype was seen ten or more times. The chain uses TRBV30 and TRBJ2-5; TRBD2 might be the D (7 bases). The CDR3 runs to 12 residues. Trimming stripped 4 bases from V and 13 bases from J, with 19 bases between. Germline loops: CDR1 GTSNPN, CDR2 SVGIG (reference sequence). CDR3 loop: CAWMPGEGVWYF. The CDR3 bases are TGTGCCTGGATGCCCGGGGAGGGGGTTTGGTACTTC.

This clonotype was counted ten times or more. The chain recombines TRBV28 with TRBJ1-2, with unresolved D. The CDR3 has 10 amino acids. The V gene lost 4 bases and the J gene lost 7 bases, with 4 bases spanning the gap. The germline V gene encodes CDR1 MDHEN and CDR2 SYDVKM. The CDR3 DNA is TGTGCCAGCAGTTATAGTGGCTACACCTTC. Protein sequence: CASSYSGYTF.

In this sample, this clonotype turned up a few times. CDR3 in amino acids: CAGGQFLTYEQYF. Written as DNA, the CDR3 is TGTGCCGGGGGACAGTTTTTGACCTACGAGCAGTACTTC. The J gene is TRBJ2-7, the V gene TRBV6-1; 7 nucleotides match TRBD1. CDR3 length: 13 residues. Germline V lookup: CDR1 MNHNS, CDR2 SASEGT. The V gene end was trimmed by 11 bases and the J gene end by 2 bases; junction bases not matched to a gene: 9.

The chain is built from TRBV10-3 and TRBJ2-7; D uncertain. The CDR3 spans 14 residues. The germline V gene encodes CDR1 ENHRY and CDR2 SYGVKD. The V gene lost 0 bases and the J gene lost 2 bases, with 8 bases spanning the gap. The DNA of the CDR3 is TGTGCCATCAGTGAGTCGGCGAGTACCTACGAGCAGTACTTC. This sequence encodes CAISESASTYEQYF.

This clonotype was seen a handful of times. DNA for the CDR3: TGTGCCAGCAGTCGGGACAGGGACGAGCAGTACTTC. Translated, it gives CASSRDRDEQYF. The chain has TRBV7-2 and TRBJ2-7, with 9 nucleotides matching TRBD1. CDR3 size: 12 residues. The germline V gene encodes CDR1 SGHTA and CDR2 FQGNSA. V was clipped by 6 bases and J by 5 bases; unmatched bases: 2. Full variable domain (outside the CDR3, taken from reference TRBV7-2 and TRBJ2-7): GAGVSQSPSNKVTEKGKDVELRCDPISGHTALYWYRQSLGQGLEFLIYFQGNSAPDKSGLPSDRFSAERTGGSVSTLTIQRTQQEDSAVYLCASSRDRDEQYFGPGTRLTVT.

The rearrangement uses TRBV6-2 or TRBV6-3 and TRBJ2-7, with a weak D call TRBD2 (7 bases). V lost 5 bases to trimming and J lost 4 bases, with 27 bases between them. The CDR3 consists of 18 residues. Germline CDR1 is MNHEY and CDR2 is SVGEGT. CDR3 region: CASSRAGWASGGGYEQYF. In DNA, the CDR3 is TGTGCCAGCAGTCGCGCAGGATGGGCTAGCGGAGGGGGGTACGAGCAGTACTTC.

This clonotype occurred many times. The CDR3 nucleotides are TGTGCCAGCAGATGGACTAGCGGGTTCTACGAGCAGTACTTC. It codes for CASRWTSGFYEQYF. This chain uses TRBV6-1 with TRBJ2-7; 11 bases match TRBD2. The CDR3 sequence is 14 residues long. Germline V lookup: CDR1 MNHNS, CDR2 SASEGT. With 6 bases clipped from V and 3 bases from J, the junction kept 4 bases outside the gene matches.

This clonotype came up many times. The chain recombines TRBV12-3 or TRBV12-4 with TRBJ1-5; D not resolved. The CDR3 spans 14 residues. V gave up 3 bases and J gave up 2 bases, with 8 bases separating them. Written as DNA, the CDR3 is TGTGCCAGCAGTTTTCAGGAGGGCAATCAGCCCCAGCATTTT. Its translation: CASSFQEGNQPQHF.

The CDR3 spells CASSYGQSYYGYTF. CDR3 in DNA: TGTGCCAGCAGTTACGGGCAGTCTTACTATGGCTACACCTTC. The chain carries TRBV6-5 and TRBJ1-2; D unclear. Germline loops: CDR1 MNHEY, CDR2 SVGAGI. The CDR3 is made up of 14 amino acids. V lost 2 bases, J lost 3 bases, and 10 bases lay in between.

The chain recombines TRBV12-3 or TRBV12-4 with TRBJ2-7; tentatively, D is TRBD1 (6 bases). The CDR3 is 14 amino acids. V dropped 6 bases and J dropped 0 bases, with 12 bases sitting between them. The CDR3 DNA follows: TGTGCCAGCAGAGCTCGGACAGACTCCTACGAGCAGTACTTC. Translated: CASRARTDSYEQYF.

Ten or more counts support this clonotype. In nucleotides, the CDR3 is TGTGCCAGCAGCCCAGACAGGAGGGAGCAGTACTTC. As protein: CASSPDRREQYF. J is TRBJ2-7 and V is TRBV28, with D tentatively TRBD1 (6 bases). Germline assignment: CDR1 MDHEN and CDR2 SYDVKM. V was clipped by 6 bases and J by 7 bases, with 13 bases between them. This CDR3 contains 12 residues.

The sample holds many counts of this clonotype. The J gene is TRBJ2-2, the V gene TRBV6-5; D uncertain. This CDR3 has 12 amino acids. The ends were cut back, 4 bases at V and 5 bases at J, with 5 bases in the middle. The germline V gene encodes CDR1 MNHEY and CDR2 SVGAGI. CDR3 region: CASSWRTGELFF. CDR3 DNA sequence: TGTGCCAGCAGTTGGCGAACCGGGGAGCTGTTTTTT.

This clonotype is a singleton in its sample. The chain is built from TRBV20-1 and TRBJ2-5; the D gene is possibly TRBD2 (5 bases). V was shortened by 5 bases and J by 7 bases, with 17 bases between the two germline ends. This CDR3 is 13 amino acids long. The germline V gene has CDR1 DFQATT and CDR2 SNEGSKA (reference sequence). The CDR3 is CSAPTRGGRTQYF. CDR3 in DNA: TGCAGTGCTCCGACCCGAGGAGGCCGGACCCAGTACTTC.

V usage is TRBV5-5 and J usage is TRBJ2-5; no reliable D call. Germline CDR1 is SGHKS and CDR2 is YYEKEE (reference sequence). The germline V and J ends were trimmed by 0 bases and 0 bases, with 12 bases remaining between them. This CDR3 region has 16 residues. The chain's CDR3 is CASSLEVVLHQETQYF. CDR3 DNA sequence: TGTGCCAGCAGCTTGGAGGTGGTTCTCCACCAAGAGACCCAGTACTTC.

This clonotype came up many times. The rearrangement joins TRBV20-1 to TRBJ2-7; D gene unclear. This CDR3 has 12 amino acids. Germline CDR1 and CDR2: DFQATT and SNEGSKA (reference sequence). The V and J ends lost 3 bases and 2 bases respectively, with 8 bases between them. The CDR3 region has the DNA TGCAGTGCTAGTGCCGCTACCTACGAGCAGTACTTC. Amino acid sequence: CSASAATYEQYF.

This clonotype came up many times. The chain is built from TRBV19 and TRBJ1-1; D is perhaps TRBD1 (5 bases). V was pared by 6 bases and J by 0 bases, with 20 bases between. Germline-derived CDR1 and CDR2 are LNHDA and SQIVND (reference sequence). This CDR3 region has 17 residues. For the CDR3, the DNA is TGTGCCAGTAGCTCTGAACGGGACGGAAGCATGAACACTGAAGCTTTCTTT. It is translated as CASSSERDGSMNTEAFF. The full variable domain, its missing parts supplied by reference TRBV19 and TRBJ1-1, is DGGITQSPKYLFRKEGQNVTLSCEQNLNHDAMYWYRQDPGQGLRLIYYSQIVNDFQKGDIAEGYSVSREKKESFPLTVTSAQKNPTAFYLCASSSERDGSMNTEAFFGQGTRLTVV.

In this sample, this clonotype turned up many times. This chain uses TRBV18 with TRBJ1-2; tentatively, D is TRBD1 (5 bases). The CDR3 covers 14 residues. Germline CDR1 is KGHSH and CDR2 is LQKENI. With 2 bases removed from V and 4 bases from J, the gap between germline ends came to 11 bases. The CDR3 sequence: CASSPSEGPYGYTF. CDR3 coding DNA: TGTGCCAGCTCACCATCTGAGGGACCCTATGGCTACACCTTC. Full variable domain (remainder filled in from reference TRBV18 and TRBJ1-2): NAGVMQNPRHLVRRRGQEARLRCSPMKGHSHVYWYRQLPEEGLKFMVYLQKENIIDESGMPKERFSAEFPKEGPSILRIQQVVRGDSAAYFCASSPSEGPYGYTFGSGTRLTVV.

The CDR3 reads CASSPWSGTGPYEQYF. For the CDR3, the DNA is TGTGCCAGCAGCCCCTGGTCCGGGACAGGGCCCTACGAGCAGTACTTC. The chain has TRBV9 and TRBJ2-7; 9 nucleotides align to TRBD1. This CDR3 is 16 amino acids long. Per germline, CDR1 SGDLS and CDR2 YYNGEE. V shed 4 bases and J 2 bases; nucleotides not matched to a gene: 10.

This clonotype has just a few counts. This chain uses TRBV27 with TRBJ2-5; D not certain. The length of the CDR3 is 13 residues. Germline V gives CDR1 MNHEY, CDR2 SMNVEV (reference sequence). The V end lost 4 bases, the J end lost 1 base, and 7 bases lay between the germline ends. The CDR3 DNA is TGTGCCAGCAGTTCGTTAACCCAAGAGACCCAGTACTTC. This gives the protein CASSSLTQETQYF.

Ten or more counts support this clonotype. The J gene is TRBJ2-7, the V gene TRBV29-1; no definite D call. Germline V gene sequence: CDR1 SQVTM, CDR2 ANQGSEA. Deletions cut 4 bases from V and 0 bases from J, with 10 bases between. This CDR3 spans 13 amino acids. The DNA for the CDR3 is TGCAGCGTTGGGTCGTTATTCTCCTACGAGCAGTACTTC. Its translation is CSVGSLFSYEQYF.

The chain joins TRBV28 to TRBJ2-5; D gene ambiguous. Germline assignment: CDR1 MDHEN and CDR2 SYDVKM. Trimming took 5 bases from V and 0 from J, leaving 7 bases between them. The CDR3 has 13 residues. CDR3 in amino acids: CASSPPYQETQYF. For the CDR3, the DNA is TGTGCCAGCAGTCCCCCGTACCAAGAGACCCAGTACTTC.

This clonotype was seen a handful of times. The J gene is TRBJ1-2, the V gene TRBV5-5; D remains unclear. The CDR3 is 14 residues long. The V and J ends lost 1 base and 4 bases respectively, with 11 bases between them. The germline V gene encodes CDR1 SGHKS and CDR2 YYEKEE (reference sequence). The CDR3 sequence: CASSLSLGSYGYTF. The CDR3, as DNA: TGTGCCAGCAGCTTGAGCCTCGGGTCCTATGGCTACACCTTC. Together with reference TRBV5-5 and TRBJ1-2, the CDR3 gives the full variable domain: DAGVTQSPTHLIKTRGQQVTLRCSPISGHKSVSWYQQVLGQGPQFIFQYYEKEERGRGNFPDRFSARQFPNYSSELNVNALLLGDSALYLCASSLSLGSYGYTFGSGTRLTVV.

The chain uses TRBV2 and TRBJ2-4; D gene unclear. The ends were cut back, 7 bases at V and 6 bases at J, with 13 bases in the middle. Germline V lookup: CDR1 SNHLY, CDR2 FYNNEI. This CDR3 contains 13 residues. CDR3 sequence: CASTTSPINIQYF. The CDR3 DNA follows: TGTGCCAGCACGACCAGTCCGATAAACATTCAGTACTTC.

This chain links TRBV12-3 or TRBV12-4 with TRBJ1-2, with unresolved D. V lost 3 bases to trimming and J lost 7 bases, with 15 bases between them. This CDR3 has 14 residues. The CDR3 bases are TGTGCCAGCAGTTTGGAGGTTTTACAGTTTGGCTACACCTTC. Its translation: CASSLEVLQFGYTF.

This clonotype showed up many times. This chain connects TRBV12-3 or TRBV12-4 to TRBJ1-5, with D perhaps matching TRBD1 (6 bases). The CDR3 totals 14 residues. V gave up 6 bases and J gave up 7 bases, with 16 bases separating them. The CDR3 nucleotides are TGTGCCAGCAGCAATAGGGGGGGTAAGCAGCCCCAGCATTTT. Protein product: CASSNRGGKQPQHF.

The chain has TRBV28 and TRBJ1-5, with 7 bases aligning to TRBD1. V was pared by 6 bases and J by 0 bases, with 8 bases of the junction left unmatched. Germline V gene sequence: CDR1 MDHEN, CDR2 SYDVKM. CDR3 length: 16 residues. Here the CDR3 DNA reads TGTGCCAGCAGCAGGGGACAGATTTATAGCAATCAGCCCCAGCATTTT. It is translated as CASSRGQIYSNQPQHF.

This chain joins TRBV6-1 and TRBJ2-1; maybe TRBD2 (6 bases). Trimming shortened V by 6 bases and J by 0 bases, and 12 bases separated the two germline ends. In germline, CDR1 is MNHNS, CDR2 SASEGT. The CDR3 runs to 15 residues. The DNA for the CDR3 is TGTGCCAGCAGAACAATCGGGAGCTCCTACAATGAGCAGTTCTTC. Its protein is CASRTIGSSYNEQFF.

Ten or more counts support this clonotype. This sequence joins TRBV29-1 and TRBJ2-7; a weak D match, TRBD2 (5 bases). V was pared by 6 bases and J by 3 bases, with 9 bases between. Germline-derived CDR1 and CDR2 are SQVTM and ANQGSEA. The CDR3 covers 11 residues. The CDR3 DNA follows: TGCAGCGTGCGGGTGAACTACGAGCAGTACTTC. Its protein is CSVRVNYEQYF.

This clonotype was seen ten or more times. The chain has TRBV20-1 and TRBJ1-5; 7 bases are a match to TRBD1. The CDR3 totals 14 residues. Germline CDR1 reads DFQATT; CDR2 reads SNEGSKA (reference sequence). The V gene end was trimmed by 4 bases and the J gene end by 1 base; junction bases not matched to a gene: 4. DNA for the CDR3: TGCAGTGCTAAGGGACAGATCAGCAATCAGCCCCAGCATTTT. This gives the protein CSAKGQISNQPQHF.